This is a list of T cell receptor beta chains from one sample in a study of blood T cell repertoires in COVID-19. Repertoires were generated with immunoSEQ multiplex PCR, while TCRdb's copy carries only in-frame clones and drops some. The sample shows about 98,000 clones, 80% to 95% of them seen only once. Material: peripheral blood. These receptors all stem from a woman in her fifties or sixties with COVID-19, enrolled during active disease. Each CDR3 is given with its conserved first and last residue. D genes are given only for firm matches. Only some rows state a clone size, as once, few, many or a class for expanded clones.

clone_size d_call j_call v_call cdr3_aa
. . TRBJ1-4 TRBV28 CASNGVNEKLFF
. . TRBJ1-1 TRBV5-1 CASTGQGYTEAFF
. TRBD2 TRBJ2-1 TRBV6-1 CASSDWFLQLAGDYNEQFF
. . TRBJ1-5 TRBV6-5 CASSRPAGFKPQHF
. . TRBJ1-3 TRBV6-6 CASRRSVLSGNTIYF
. TRBD1 TRBJ1-2 TRBV5-6 CASSLVDTGQGGYTF
once . TRBJ1-1 TRBV18 CASSPREGVTEAFF
. TRBD1 TRBJ1-1 TRBV30 CAWTRDRDTEAFF
. TRBD1 TRBJ2-7 TRBV11-2 CASTLRTGSYEQYF
. . TRBJ1-2 TRBV21-1 CASVEGAGGYTF
. . TRBJ2-5 TRBV7-7 CASSLSTIRSGVNKETQYF
. . TRBJ1-3 TRBV11-2 CASSFGGLAGNTIYF
. . TRBJ1-6 TRBV9 CASSPQEHSNSPLHF
. . TRBJ1-3 TRBV5-1 CASSRSGSHSGNTIYF
. . TRBJ1-1 TRBV19 CASSRTPKSTEAFF
. . TRBJ1-2 TRBV2 CASSEGSPRLNYGYTF
. TRBD2 TRBJ2-2 TRBV7-9 CASSPDFGRLAGGTGELFF
. TRBD1 TRBJ1-5 TRBV24-1 CATSDRGNQPQHF
. TRBD2 TRBJ2-7 TRBV7-6 CASSLVRSGGPRSYEQYF
. TRBD1 TRBJ1-2 TRBV28 CASQGALYGYTF
. . TRBJ1-5 TRBV27 CASSFPGQTSNQPQHF
. . TRBJ1-5 TRBV19 CASSSQGFGHQPQHF
once TRBD1 TRBJ1-1 TRBV27 CASIRTGWDTEAFF
. TRBD1 TRBJ1-3 TRBV5-1 CASGVGGTGLTNTIYF
. . TRBJ2-3 TRBV7-8 CASSDSRVSDTQYF
. . TRBJ1-2 TRBV18 CASSFRGFDGGYTF
. . TRBJ1-3 TRBV28 CAIRGISGNTIYF
. TRBD1 TRBJ1-6 TRBV5-1 CASSLGQGLSSYNSPLHF
once . TRBJ1-5 TRBV2 CASRGGRENQPQHF
few TRBD1 TRBJ1-1 TRBV5-4 CASSWAGTGNTEAFF
few TRBD1 TRBJ1-2 TRBV28 CASSSLTGETGYTF
. . TRBJ2-6 TRBV18 CASSPISQGSGANVLTF
. TRBD1 TRBJ2-7 TRBV11-2 CASSQGQGREQYF
. . TRBJ2-1 TRBV28 CASSLNGQNPYNEQFF
. TRBD2 TRBJ2-1 TRBV5-6 CASTGLAGGYTYNEQFF
. . TRBJ1-2 TRBV19 CASSIETGPGGYTF
. . TRBJ2-1 TRBV25-1 CASSGLKGNEQFF
. TRBD1 TRBJ1-2 TRBV19 CASSPGTGIYGYTF
once . TRBJ1-2 TRBV7-2 CASSPLGGSLYGYTF
. . TRBJ2-5 TRBV7-2 CASSLARRVETQYF
. TRBD2 TRBJ2-3 TRBV10-3 CAISDLAGGGADTQYF
. . TRBJ1-5 TRBV9 CASSAWDTSNQPQHF
. . TRBJ1-1 TRBV28 CASSPEVGEAFF
. TRBD2 TRBJ2-5 TRBV3-1/TRBV3-2 CASSLSGTRQETQYF
. . TRBJ1-1 TRBV13 CASSLAGVGTEAFF
. . TRBJ1-2 TRBV7-2 CASSLDIRDYGYTF
. . TRBJ2-1 TRBV10-2 CASGAVYNEQFF
. TRBD1 TRBJ1-5 TRBV12-5 CASAFRPPGQGANQPQHF